This entry features one TCR beta chain sequence. This entry is derived from a study of cytomegalovirus exposure and HLA in healthy donors. In the PCR, 60 Vbeta and 13 Jbeta primers were used. Here immunoSEQ multiplex PCR was the method, and the copy in TCRdb shows in-frame clones only, minus some. The table records 190,000 or so clones, 82% of them present only once. Germline V gene lookup returns CDR1 MNHEY and CDR2 SMNVEV (reference sequence). Unmatched junction bases numbered 4, after V lost 5 bases and J lost 7 bases. This CDR3 has 14 amino acids. Sequencing was done on a sample of PBMCs. The clonotype was recovered from a boy younger than 10 in good health and CMV-seronegative. The J gene is TRBJ2-1, the V gene TRBV27; 11 nucleotides agree with TRBD2. CDR3 sequence reads: CASSPLAGGNEQFF. The CDR3 nucleotides are TGTGCCAGCAGTCCTCTAGCGGGGGGTAATGAGCAGTTCTTC.